The next 16 T cell receptor beta chains were all read from a single sample in a study of T cell responses to AZD1222 COVID-19 vaccine. Libraries were prepared by immunoSEQ multiplex PCR; TCRdb keeps only in-frame clonotypes and omits some of them. The sample gives about 140,000 clones, about 91% of which show up once; under 3.5% is in the top ten. Sequencing was performed on peripheral blood, taken on day 0 of AZD1222 vaccination. The receptors derive from an adult in good health.

The V and J genes are TRBV9 and TRBJ1-2; the D gene is possibly TRBD1 (5 bases). Trimming took 3 bases from V and 5 from J, leaving 11 bases between them. Germline CDR1 is SGDLS and CDR2 is YYNGEE. The CDR3 loop spans 13 amino acids. CDR3 residues: CASSAEGLYGYTF. In DNA, the CDR3 is TGTGCCAGCAGCGCCGAGGGGCTATATGGCTACACCTTC.

J is TRBJ1-4 and V is TRBV4-1; D is unclear. The CDR3 is 12 residues long. Germline V gene lookup returns CDR1 MGHRA and CDR2 YSYEKL. V lost 3 bases and J 8 bases, leaving 7 bases between the germline ends. The CDR3 reads CASSQEGEKLFF. CDR3 in DNA: TGCGCCAGCAGCCAGGAGGGAGAAAAACTGTTTTTT.

This clone occurred once. The V call is TRBV2, the J call TRBJ2-3; D unclear. Looked up from germline, CDR1 is SNHLY and CDR2 is FYNNEI. CDR3 length: 15 amino acids. V was pared by 6 bases and J by 0 bases, with 13 bases between. The CDR3 DNA follows: TGTGCCAGCAGGCTCCGACTGGATAGCACAGATACGCAGTATTTT. Translating gives CASRLRLDSTDTQYF.

V gene TRBV4-2 combines with J gene TRBJ1-2; D gene unclear. CDR1 is LGHNA and CDR2 is YNFKEQ in the germline V gene. The CDR3 has 14 amino acids. Trimming shortened V by 0 bases and J by 2 bases, and 7 bases separated the two germline ends. The CDR3 sequence: CASSQDSGNYGYTF. Written as DNA, the CDR3 is TGTGCCAGCAGCCAAGATTCAGGAAACTATGGCTACACCTTC.

This chain's CDR3 is CASSLMGEFGGYTF. CDR3 DNA: TGTGCCAGCAGCTTAATGGGGGAGTTCGGTGGCTACACCTTC. V gene TRBV7-9 combines with J gene TRBJ1-2; D is perhaps TRBD1 (5 bases). Looked up from germline, CDR1 is SEHNR and CDR2 is FQNEAQ (reference sequence). Trimming shortened V by 2 bases and J by 7 bases, and 14 bases separated the two germline ends. The CDR3 runs 14 residues.

In its sample, this clone was seen a few times. This chain connects TRBV28 to TRBJ2-6, with D maybe TRBD1 (5 bases). Germline-derived CDR1 and CDR2 are MDHEN and SYDVKM. V was clipped by 1 base and J by 2 bases, with 9 bases between them. This CDR3 is built from 16 residues. CDR3 amino acids: CASSLYGAAGANVLTF. The CDR3 DNA sequence: TGTGCCAGCAGTTTATATGGGGCTGCTGGGGCCAACGTCCTGACTTTC.

The chain employs TRBV10-3 and TRBJ1-3; perhaps TRBD1 as D (5 bases). CDR3 length: 16 residues. Germline V CDR1 and CDR2: ENHRY, SYGVKD. The V end was cut by 10 bases, the J end by 2 bases, with 21 bases between. The CDR3 is CATEGPVRGPGNTIYF. The CDR3 DNA reads TGTGCCACCGAGGGGCCAGTTCGGGGCCCTGGAAACACCATATATTTT.

This clone has only one observation. The V gene is TRBV6-1, the J gene TRBJ1-5; TRBD1 might be the D (5 bases). This CDR3 contains 13 residues. The germline gives CDR1 MNHNS, CDR2 SASEGT. V gave up 2 bases and J gave up 7 bases, with 9 bases separating them. CDR3 protein: CASSERTRQPQHF. The CDR3 nucleotides are TGTGCCAGCAGTGAAAGGACAAGGCAGCCCCAGCATTTT.

The rearrangement joins TRBV6-5 to TRBJ2-7, with 8 bases fitting TRBD2. Germline CDR1 is MNHEY and CDR2 is SVGAGI. Germline trimming cut 2 bases from V and 5 bases from J; bases unmatched to any gene: 8. This CDR3 region has 15 residues. This CDR3 reads CASSYGREVFDEQYF. As DNA, the CDR3 is TGTGCCAGCAGTTACGGGCGGGAGGTGTTCGACGAGCAGTACTTC.

This chain joins TRBV19 and TRBJ1-2; no clear D gene. The V end lost 5 bases, the J end lost 2 bases, and 12 bases lay between the germline ends. This CDR3 has 14 amino acids. Per germline, CDR1 LNHDA and CDR2 SQIVND (reference sequence). Written as DNA, the CDR3 is TGTGCCAGTAGTCTGCCCGGGGTGAACTATGGCTACACCTTC. Translating gives CASSLPGVNYGYTF.

The chain employs TRBV5-1 and TRBJ1-2; the D gene is possibly TRBD1 (6 bases). This CDR3 has 14 amino acids. CDR1 is SGHRS, CDR2 YFSETQ, per germline. V lost 1 base to trimming and J lost 5 bases, with 12 bases between them. In nucleotides, the CDR3 is TGCGCCAGCAGCTTGAACAGGGTGGGGTATGGCTACACCTTC. Amino acid sequence: CASSLNRVGYGYTF.

The CDR3 here is CASSLTYEQYF. CDR3 sequence (DNA): TGCGCCAGCAGCCTAACTTACGAGCAGTACTTC. The rearrangement joins TRBV10-2 to TRBJ2-7; no firm D call. This CDR3 region has 11 residues. Trimming stripped 6 bases from V and 4 bases from J, with 7 bases between. Per the germline V gene, CDR1 is WSHSY and CDR2 is SAAADI.

The chain employs TRBV27 and TRBJ2-7, with 8 bases lining up with TRBD2. The germline V gene has CDR1 MNHEY and CDR2 SMNVEV (reference sequence). Trimming at V came to 9 bases and at J to 4 bases, leaving 8 bases not matched to a gene. The CDR3 contains 13 residues. The CDR3 protein is CARTGTSSYEQYF. DNA of the CDR3: TGTGCCAGAACCGGGACTAGTTCTTACGAGCAGTACTTC.

V and J are TRBV25-1 and TRBJ2-3, with 7 bases fitting TRBD1. Germline-derived CDR1 and CDR2 are MGHDK and SYGVNS. The CDR3 has 14 amino acids. With V trimmed by 10 bases and J by 3 bases, 10 bases remained unmatched. This CDR3 reads CATSTGSGTDTQYF. CDR3 bases: TGTGCCACCTCGACAGGGAGTGGAACAGATACGCAGTATTTT.

The V gene is TRBV30, the J gene TRBJ1-3; no clear D. Trimming stripped 7 bases from V and 0 bases from J, with 13 bases between. Per the germline V gene, CDR1 is GTSNPN and CDR2 is SVGIG (reference sequence). The CDR3 is 14 residues long. The CDR3 DNA follows: TGTGCCTCTACCATCGGGCCCTCTGGAAACACCATATATTTT. Protein sequence: CASTIGPSGNTIYF.

This clone was recorded only once. The J gene is TRBJ2-7, the V gene TRBV28, with 11 bases identical to TRBD1. The CDR3 is 15 residues long. J lost 2 bases, V lost 4 bases, and 4 bases had no gene match. Germline CDR1 MDHEN, CDR2 SYDVKM. This chain's CDR3 is CASSWGQGVAYEQYF. CDR3 in DNA: TGTGCCAGCAGTTGGGGACAGGGGGTAGCCTACGAGCAGTACTTC.